Listed below are T cell receptor beta chains from one sample, sequenced in a study of spatial heterogeneity in lung cancer. Using its own MiXCR run on the 5' RACE reads, TCRdb lists one record per CDR3 protein. The table includes around 9,700 distinct CDR3 sequences, around 8.4% detected once. This specimen was lung tumor tissue, taken at surgery. The source of these receptors is a male donor with early-stage non-small cell lung cancer. Both conserved end residues are part of each CDR3. The order of the fields is D gene, V gene, clone size, J gene, CDR3 DNA, CDR3 protein. The D gene is left open where the match is weak. Only some rows state a clone size, as once, few, many or a class for expanded clones.

>TRBD1|TRBV6-1|many|TRBJ2-2
TGTGCCAGCACCCTCCTGACAGGGGGCGGCGGGGAGCTGTTTTTT
CASTLLTGGGGELFF
>TRBD2|TRBV4-3|once|TRBJ2-7
TGCGCCAGCAGCCAAGAGGGACTAGCGGGAGAGGGCGAGCAGTACTTC
CASSQEGLAGEGEQYF
>NA|TRBV5-1|few|TRBJ1-2
TGCGCCAGCAGCTTGGAGGTGGCAAGGAATGGCTACACCTTC
CASSLEVARNGYTF
>TRBD1|TRBV5-5|many|TRBJ1-5
TGTGCCAGCAGAATGGACAGGGGAAGTCAGCCCCAGCATTTT
CASRMDRGSQPQHF
>NA|TRBV12-3/TRBV12-4|few|TRBJ1-6
TGTGCCAGCAGTCCCCAGTTTAATTCACCCCTCCACTTT
CASSPQFNSPLHF
>NA|TRBV5-1|many|TRBJ2-5
TGCGCCAGCAGCTTGGGGAAGGGGGGCGAGACCCAGTACTTC
CASSLGKGGETQYF
>NA|TRBV5-1|many|TRBJ2-5
TGCGCCAGCAGCTTGGCAGGGACCACTGGGAGGGAGACCCAGTACTTC
CASSLAGTTGRETQYF
>TRBD1|TRBV28|many|TRBJ2-6
TGTGCCAGCAGTCCCGACAGGGGGCTTGGGGCCAACGTCCTGACTTTC
CASSPDRGLGANVLTF
>NA|TRBV2|NA|TRBJ2-2
TGTGCCAGCAGTGCGGACATAGCCACCGGGGAGCTGTTTTTT
CASSADIATGELFF
>NA|TRBV11-3|NA|TRBJ1-1
TGTGCCAGCAGCTTAAAAGGTCAAGGGCGAGAAACTGAAGCTTTCTTT
CASSLKGQGRETEAFF
>NA|TRBV24-1|large|TRBJ2-1
TGTGCCACCAGTGACCCTGGTGGGGCGCAAAATGAGCAGTTCTTC
CATSDPGGAQNEQFF
>TRBD2|TRBV12-3/TRBV12-4|medium-sized|TRBJ2-7
TGTGCCAGCAGTCTCCTAAGGACTAGCGGTACTCGAGAGCAGTACTTC
CASSLLRTSGTREQYF
>NA|TRBV2|many|TRBJ1-4
TGTGCCAGCAATGTACGCAAGGGTGGTGAAAAACTGTTTTTT
CASNVRKGGEKLFF
>TRBD1|TRBV5-6|many|TRBJ2-2
TGTGCCAGCAGAAGTACAGGGGCGAACACCGGGGAGCTGTTTTTT
CASRSTGANTGELFF
>NA|TRBV7-3|NA|TRBJ1-1
TGTGCCAGCAGCCCCTCCTCGTCACAGAACACTGAAGCTTTCTTT
CASSPSSSQNTEAFF
>TRBD2|TRBV7-2|many|TRBJ2-1
TGTGCCAGCAGCTTCCGCGGTAGCGGGGGGGTCTTC
CASSFRGSGGVF
>TRBD1|TRBV25-1|many|TRBJ1-1
TGTGCCAGCAGTACAGGGGGCACTGAAGCTTTCTTT
CASSTGGTEAFF
>NA|TRBV5-6|many|TRBJ2-5
TGTGCCAGCACCCCCCGGGACTCTCAAGAGACCCAGTACTTC
CASTPRDSQETQYF
>NA|TRBV11-2|many|TRBJ2-7
TGTGCCAGCAGTATCTACGCCTACGAGCAGTACTTC
CASSIYAYEQYF
>TRBD2|TRBV5-6|NA|TRBJ2-2
TGTGCCAGCAGCCGTTTGACTAGCGCCGCGAACACCGGGGAGCTGTTTTTT
CASSRLTSAANTGELFF
>NA|TRBV5-1|many|TRBJ2-7
TGCGCCAGCAGCTTGACCCCGACAGGTTGGTACGAGCAGTACTTC
CASSLTPTGWYEQYF
>NA|TRBV28|many|TRBJ1-5
TGTTCCGCGGCGGGCGAGGATAATCAGCCCCAGCATTTT
CSAAGEDNQPQHF
>NA|TRBV12-3/TRBV12-4|many|TRBJ1-1
TGTGCCAGCAGCCCTAGCGTGCGGGCTGAAGCTTTCTTT
CASSPSVRAEAFF
>NA|TRBV4-1|medium-sized|TRBJ1-6
TGCGCCAGCAGCCAAGACAAGGGGAGGTCACCCCTCCACTTT
CASSQDKGRSPLHF
>TRBD1|TRBV18|medium-sized|TRBJ1-1
TGTGCCAGCTCGACGGACAGGGTGAAGGCTGAAGCTTTCTTT
CASSTDRVKAEAFF
>TRBD2|TRBV28|many|TRBJ2-2
TGTGCCAGCAGTTTAATGGCGGGAGGGTCCGGGGAGCTGTTTTTT
CASSLMAGGSGELFF
>NA|TRBV29-1|many|TRBJ1-3
TGCAGCGTAAACGGGGGAGGTGGAAACACCATATATTTT
CSVNGGGGNTIYF
>NA|TRBV7-1|once|TRBJ2-4
TGTGCCAGCAGCGAGACTGGACAGCTAAAAAACATTCAGTACTTC
CASSETGQLKNIQYF
>NA|TRBV6-1|few|TRBJ2-1
TGTGCCAGCAGCCCCATGAGGTACAATGAGCAGTTCTTC
CASSPMRYNEQFF
>NA|TRBV7-8|many|TRBJ2-7
TGTGCCAGCAGCCCAACCCGGACTCCCTACGAGCAGTACTTC
CASSPTRTPYEQYF
>NA|TRBV11-2|medium-sized|TRBJ2-1
TGTGCCAGCAGCCGGAGGGGGGATTCCAATGAGCAGTTCTTC
CASSRRGDSNEQFF
>TRBD2|TRBV29-1|NA|TRBJ2-5
TGCAGCCAGGGGACTAGCGGAAAGACCCAGTACTTC
CSQGTSGKTQYF
>NA|TRBV12-3/TRBV12-4|few|TRBJ1-1
TGTGCCAGCAGTTTACTCGAGAACACTGAAGCTTTCTTT
CASSLLENTEAFF
>TRBD2|TRBV30|NA|TRBJ2-7
TGTGCCTGGAGTAGGCTAGCGGAAACCTACGAGCAGTACTTC
CAWSRLAETYEQYF
>NA|TRBV10-3|NA|TRBJ1-1
TGTGCCATCGGGACGGGTCCGAACACTGAAGCTTTCTTT
CAIGTGPNTEAFF
>NA|TRBV18|many|TRBJ2-5
TGTGCCAGCTCACCAGTCCGCCAAGAGACCCAGTACTTC
CASSPVRQETQYF
>NA|TRBV6-5|many|TRBJ2-5
TGTGCCAGCAGTTACGGGGAGACAGGCGGAGAGACCCAGTACTTC
CASSYGETGGETQYF
>TRBD1|TRBV7-2|many|TRBJ1-6
TGTGCCAGCACCAGGGACAGGCTTAATTCACCCCTCCACTTT
CASTRDRLNSPLHF
>NA|TRBV5-5|medium-sized|TRBJ1-2
TGTGCCAGCAGCCCGGACAGTGGAGGCTATGGCTACACCTTC
CASSPDSGGYGYTF
>TRBD1|TRBV6-1|NA|TRBJ1-1
TGTGCCAGCAGTTTACAGGGGAAACACACTGAAGCTTTCTTT
CASSLQGKHTEAFF
>NA|TRBV27|many|TRBJ1-1
TGTGCCAGCAGAGACCGGGCCCGGACTGAAGCTTTCTTT
CASRDRARTEAFF
>NA|TRBV9|many|TRBJ1-5
TGTGCCAGCAGCGCGGACGGCCTTTTGGGTCAGCCCCAGCATTTT
CASSADGLLGQPQHF
>NA|TRBV28|many|TRBJ1-6
TGTGCCAGCAGTTTACAGAGATCACCCCTCCACTTT
CASSLQRSPLHF
>NA|TRBV11-3|NA|TRBJ2-1
TGTGCCAGCAGCTTAGCTGGGACGATCAATGAGCAGTTCTTC
CASSLAGTINEQFF
>NA|TRBV20-1|many|TRBJ1-5
TGCAGTGCTAGCCAAGGACAGAGCAATCAGCCCCAGCATTTT
CSASQGQSNQPQHF